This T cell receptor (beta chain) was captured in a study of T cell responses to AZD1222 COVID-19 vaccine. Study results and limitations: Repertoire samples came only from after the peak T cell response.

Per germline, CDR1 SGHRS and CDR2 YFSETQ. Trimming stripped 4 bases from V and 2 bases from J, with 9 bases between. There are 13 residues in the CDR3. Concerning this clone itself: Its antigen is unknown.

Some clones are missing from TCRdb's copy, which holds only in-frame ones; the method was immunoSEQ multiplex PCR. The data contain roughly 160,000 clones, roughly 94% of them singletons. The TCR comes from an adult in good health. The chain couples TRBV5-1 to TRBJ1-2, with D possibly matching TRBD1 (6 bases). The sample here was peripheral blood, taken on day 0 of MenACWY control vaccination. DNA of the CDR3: TGCGCCAGCAGCCCAGGGGAGAACTATGGCTACACCTTC. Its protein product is CASSPGENYGYTF.